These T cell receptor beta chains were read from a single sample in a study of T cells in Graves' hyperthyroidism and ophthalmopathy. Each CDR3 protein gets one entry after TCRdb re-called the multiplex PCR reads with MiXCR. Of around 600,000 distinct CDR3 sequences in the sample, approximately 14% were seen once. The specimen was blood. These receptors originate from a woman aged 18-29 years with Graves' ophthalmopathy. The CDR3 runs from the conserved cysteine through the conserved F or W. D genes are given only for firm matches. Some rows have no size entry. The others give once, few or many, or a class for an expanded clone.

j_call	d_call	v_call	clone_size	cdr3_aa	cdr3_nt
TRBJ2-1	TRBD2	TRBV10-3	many	CAISPGTSGILNEQFF	TGTGCCATCAGTCCCGGGACTAGCGGGATCCTCAATGAGCAGTTCTTC
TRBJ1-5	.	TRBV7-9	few	CASSLAAYQPQHF	TGTGCCAGCAGCTTAGCTGCGTATCAGCCCCAGCATTTT
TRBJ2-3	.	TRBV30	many	CAWTPGTLITDTQYF	TGTGCCTGGACCCCCGGGACCCTTATCACAGATACGCAGTATTTT
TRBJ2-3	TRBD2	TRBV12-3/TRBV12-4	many	CASSSESGRSRAADTQYF	TGTGCCAGCAGTTCAGAGAGCGGGAGGTCGCGGGCGGCAGATACGCAGTATTTT
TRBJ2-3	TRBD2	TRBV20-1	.	CSARIPSGRPDTQYF	TGCAGTGCTAGGATCCCTAGCGGGAGGCCAGATACGCAGTATTTT
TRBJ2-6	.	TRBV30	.	CAWSEGRGANVLTF	TGTGCCTGGAGTGAGGGGCGCGGGGCCAACGTCCTGACTTTC
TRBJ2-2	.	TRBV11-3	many	CASSLGDTATGELFF	TGTGCCAGCAGCTTAGGGGACACCGCGACCGGGGAGCTGTTTTTT
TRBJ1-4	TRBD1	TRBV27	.	CASSSRDRGSNEKLFF	TGTGCCAGCAGTTCCCGGGACAGGGGTAGTAATGAAAAACTGTTTTTT
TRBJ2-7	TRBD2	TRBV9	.	CASSVGGLAEVSHEQYF	TGTGCCAGCAGCGTAGGAGGTCTAGCGGAGGTTTCCCACGAGCAGTACTTC
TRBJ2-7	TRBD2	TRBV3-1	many	CASSQSGRADSEQYF	TGTGCCAGCAGCCAAAGCGGGAGGGCCGATTCCGAGCAGTACTTC
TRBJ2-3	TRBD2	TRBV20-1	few	CSARKASGRTDTQYF	TGCAGTGCAAGGAAGGCTAGCGGGAGAACAGATACGCAGTATTTT
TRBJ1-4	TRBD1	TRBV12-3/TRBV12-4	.	CASLVPGQGLWGSGEKLFF	TGTGCCAGCCTAGTGCCGGGACAGGGCCTTTGGGGTTCGGGTGAAAAACTGTTTTTT
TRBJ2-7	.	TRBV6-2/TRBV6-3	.	CASSYLQGLNYEQYF	TGTGCCAGCAGTTACCTTCAGGGGTTGAACTACGAGCAGTACTTC
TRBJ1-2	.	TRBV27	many	CASSLSGRANYGYTF	TGTGCCAGCAGTTTATCAGGCCGAGCTAACTATGGCTACACCTTC
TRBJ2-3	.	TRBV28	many	CASSFGVVGSLTDTQYF	TGTGCCAGCAGTTTTGGAGTAGTAGGCAGCCTCACAGATACGCAGTATTTT
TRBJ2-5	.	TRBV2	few	CASSGVPGETQYF	TGTGCCAGCAGTGGGGTCCCGGGGGAGACCCAGTACTTC
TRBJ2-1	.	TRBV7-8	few	CASSLGPSSYDEQFF	TGTGCCAGCAGCTTAGGGCCAAGCTCCTACGATGAGCAGTTCTTC
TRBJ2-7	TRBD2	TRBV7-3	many	CASSPRPQRGYEQYF	TGTGCCAGCAGCCCCCGTCCCCAGCGGGGCTACGAGCAGTACTTC
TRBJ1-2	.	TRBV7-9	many	CASTPFTRGNPNYGYTF	TGTGCCAGCACCCCGTTCACTAGGGGAAATCCTAACTATGGCTACACCTTC
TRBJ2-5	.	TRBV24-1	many	CATSDNTGGREETQYF	TGTGCCACCAGTGATAATACAGGGGGGAGGGAAGAGACCCAGTACTTC
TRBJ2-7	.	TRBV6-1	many	CASTIGGLNSYEQYF	TGTGCCAGCACCATCGGGGGCTTGAACTCCTACGAGCAGTACTTC
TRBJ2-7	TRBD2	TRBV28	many	CASTSSGRGLSYEQYF	TGTGCCAGCACTTCCAGCGGGAGGGGACTATCCTACGAGCAGTACTTC
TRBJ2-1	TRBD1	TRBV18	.	CASSPLQGARNEQFF	TGTGCCAGCTCACCACTTCAGGGGGCGCGGAATGAGCAGTTCTTC
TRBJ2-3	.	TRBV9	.	CASSVDGLTDTQYF	TGTGCCAGCAGCGTGGACGGTTTAACAGATACGCAGTATTTT
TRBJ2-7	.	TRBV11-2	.	CASSLRAGRAYEQYF	TGTGCCAGCAGCCTACGAGCTGGAAGGGCCTACGAGCAGTACTTC
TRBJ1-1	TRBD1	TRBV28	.	CASSYDPTGITEAFF	TGTGCCAGCAGCTACGACCCGACAGGGATCACTGAAGCTTTCTTT
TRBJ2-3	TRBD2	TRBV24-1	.	CATSDSPTSGVEDTQYF	TGTGCCACCAGTGATTCACCGACTAGCGGGGTTGAAGATACGCAGTATTTT
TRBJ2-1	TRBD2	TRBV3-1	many	CASSQEGGSDEQFF	TGTGCCAGCAGCCAAGAAGGCGGGAGCGATGAGCAGTTCTTC
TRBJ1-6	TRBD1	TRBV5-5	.	CASSWDRVDNSPLHF	TGTGCCAGCAGCTGGGACAGGGTGGATAATTCACCCCTCCACTTT
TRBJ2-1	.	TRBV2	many	CASTGEGNEQFF	TGTGCCAGCACAGGGGAAGGGAATGAGCAGTTCTTC
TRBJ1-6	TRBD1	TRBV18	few	CASSPVGRGQVLALHF	TGTGCCAGCTCACCAGTAGGAAGGGGGCAGGTACTGGCCCTCCACTTT
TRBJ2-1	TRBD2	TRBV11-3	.	CASSLRSGGNEQFF	TGTGCCAGCAGCTTACGGAGCGGGGGAAATGAGCAGTTCTTC
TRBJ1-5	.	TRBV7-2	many	CASSLALGNQPQHF	TGTGCCAGCAGCTTAGCGCTTGGGAATCAGCCCCAGCATTTT
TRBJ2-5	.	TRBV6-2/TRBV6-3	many	CASSRGSLKETQYF	TGTGCCAGCAGTCGGGGCTCGCTGAAAGAGACCCAGTACTTC
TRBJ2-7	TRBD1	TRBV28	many	CASSSLRDRPYEQYF	TGTGCCAGCAGTTCACTCCGGGACAGGCCCTACGAGCAGTACTTC
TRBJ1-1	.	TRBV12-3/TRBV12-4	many	CASSSLQGSEAFF	TGTGCCAGCAGTTCCCTACAGGGATCTGAAGCTTTCTTT
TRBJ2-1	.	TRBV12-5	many	CASAVGRGSGHEQFF	TGTGCTAGTGCTGTCGGACGGGGATCTGGCCATGAGCAGTTCTTC
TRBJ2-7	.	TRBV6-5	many	CASSYGGTPYEQYF	TGTGCCAGCAGTTACGGCGGGACACCCTACGAGCAGTACTTC
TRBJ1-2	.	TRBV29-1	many	CSVAGTMGYTF	TGCAGCGTTGCAGGCACCATGGGCTACACCTTC
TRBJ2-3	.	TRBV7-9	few	CASIQWGRGADTQYF	TGTGCCAGCATCCAATGGGGGAGGGGGGCAGATACGCAGTATTTT
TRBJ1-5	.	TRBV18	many	CASSRVQRDNQPQHF	TGTGCCAGCTCACGGGTCCAAAGGGACAATCAGCCCCAGCATTTT
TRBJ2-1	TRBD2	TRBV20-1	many	CSAHTSGKKTYNEQFF	TGCAGTGCCCATACTAGCGGGAAAAAAACCTACAATGAGCAGTTCTTC
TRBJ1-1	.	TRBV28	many	CASRRTPDSTEAFF	TGTGCCAGCAGGCGAACCCCGGACAGCACTGAAGCTTTCTTT
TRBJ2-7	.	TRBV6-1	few	CATHGTSLGYEQYF	TGTGCCACCCACGGGACCTCTCTTGGCTACGAGCAGTACTTC
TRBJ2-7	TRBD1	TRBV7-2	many	CASSLDRDRVRVQYF	TGTGCCAGCAGCTTAGACCGGGACAGGGTCCGTGTGCAGTACTTC
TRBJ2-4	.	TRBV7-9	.	CASSPGRQGGNIQYF	TGTGCCAGCAGCCCGGGACGGCAGGGTGGGAACATTCAGTACTTC
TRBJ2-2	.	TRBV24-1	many	CATSETGSSVGELFF	TGTGCCACCAGTGAGACGGGATCTAGCGTCGGGGAGCTGTTTTTT
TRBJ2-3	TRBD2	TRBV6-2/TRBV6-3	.	CASSPARLAGADTQYF	TGTGCCAGCAGCCCCGCGAGACTAGCGGGAGCAGATACGCAGTATTTT
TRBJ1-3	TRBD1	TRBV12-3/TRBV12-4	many	CASGRQGTGNTIYF	TGTGCCAGCGGTAGACAGGGGACTGGAAACACCATATATTTT
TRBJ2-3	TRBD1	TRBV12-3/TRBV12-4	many	CASSFTGGPGDTQYF	TGTGCCAGCAGTTTTACAGGGGGCCCCGGGGATACGCAGTATTTT
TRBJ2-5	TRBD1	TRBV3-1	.	CASSQEIPGDRQETQYF	TGTGCCAGCAGCCAAGAAATCCCGGGGGACAGGCAAGAGACCCAGTACTTC
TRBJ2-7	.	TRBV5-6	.	CASSLERFSYEQYF	TGTGCCAGCAGCTTGGAGCGCTTCTCCTACGAGCAGTACTTC
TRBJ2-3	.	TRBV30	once	CAWKPWGGQVSNTQYF	TGTGCCTGGAAACCGTGGGGGGGGCAAGTTTCGAATACGCAGTATTTT
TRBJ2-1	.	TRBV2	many	CASRERAGTRRNEQFF	TGTGCCAGCAGGGAACGGGCCGGGACAAGGAGAAATGAGCAGTTCTTC
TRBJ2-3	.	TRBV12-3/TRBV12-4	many	CASSTRTRESPDTQYF	TGTGCCAGCAGTACCCGCACACGGGAGTCCCCAGATACGCAGTATTTT
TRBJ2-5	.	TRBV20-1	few	CSAPFGAQEDQYF	TGCAGTGCCCCCTTTGGGGCCCAAGAGGACCAGTACTTC
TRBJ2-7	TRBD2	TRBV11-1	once	CASSFSGTSTYEQYF	TGTGCCAGCAGCTTTTCCGGGACTAGCACCTACGAGCAGTACTTC
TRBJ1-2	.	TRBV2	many	CASSASDYGYTF	TGTGCCAGCAGCGCTTCAGACTATGGCTACACCTTC